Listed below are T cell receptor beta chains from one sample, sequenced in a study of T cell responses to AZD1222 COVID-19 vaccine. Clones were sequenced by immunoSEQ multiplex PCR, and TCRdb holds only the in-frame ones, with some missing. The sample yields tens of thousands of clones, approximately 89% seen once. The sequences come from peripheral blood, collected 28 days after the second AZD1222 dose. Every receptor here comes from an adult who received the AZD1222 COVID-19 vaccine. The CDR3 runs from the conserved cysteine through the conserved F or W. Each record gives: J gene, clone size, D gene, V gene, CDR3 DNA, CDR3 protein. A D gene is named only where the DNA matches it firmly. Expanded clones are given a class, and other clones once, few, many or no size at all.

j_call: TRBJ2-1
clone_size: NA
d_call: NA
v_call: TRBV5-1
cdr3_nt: TGCGCCAGCAGCTCGGGTAGAGACTCCTACAATGAGCAGTTCTTC
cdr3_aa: CASSSGRDSYNEQFF

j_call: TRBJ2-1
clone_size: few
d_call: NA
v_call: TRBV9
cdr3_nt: TGTGCCAGCAGCGTAGACAGACACAATGAGCAGTTCTTC
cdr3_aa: CASSVDRHNEQFF

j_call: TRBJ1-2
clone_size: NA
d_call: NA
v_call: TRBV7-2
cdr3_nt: TGTGCCAGCAGCTTATCTCAGGTACAGGCCAACTATGGCTACACCTTC
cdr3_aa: CASSLSQVQANYGYTF

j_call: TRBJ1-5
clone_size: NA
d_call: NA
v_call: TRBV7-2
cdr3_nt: TGTGCCAGCAGCCCCGGGAGTGCCAATCAGCCCCAGCATTTT
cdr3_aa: CASSPGSANQPQHF

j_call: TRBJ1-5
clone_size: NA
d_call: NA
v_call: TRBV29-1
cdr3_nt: TGCAGCGTTGCCAGGGGTGAGGGTCAGCCCCAGCATTTT
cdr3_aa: CSVARGEGQPQHF

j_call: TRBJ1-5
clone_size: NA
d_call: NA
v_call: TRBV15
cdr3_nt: TGTGCCACCAGCAGGGGAGGGGGGAGCAATCAGCCCCAGCATTTT
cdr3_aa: CATSRGGGSNQPQHF

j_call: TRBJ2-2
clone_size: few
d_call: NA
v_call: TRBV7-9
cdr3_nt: TGTGCCAGCAGCTCCCCGAACACCGGGGAGCTGTTTTTT
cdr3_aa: CASSSPNTGELFF

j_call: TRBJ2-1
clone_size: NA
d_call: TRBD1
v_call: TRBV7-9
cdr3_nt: TGTGCCAGCAGCTTAGGGACAGGGCATCCCTACAATGAGCAGTTCTTC
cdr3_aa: CASSLGTGHPYNEQFF

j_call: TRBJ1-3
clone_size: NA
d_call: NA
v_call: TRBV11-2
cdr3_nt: TGTGCCAGCAGCCAATGGAGCTGGGTGATCTCTGGAAACACCATATATTTT
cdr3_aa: CASSQWSWVISGNTIYF

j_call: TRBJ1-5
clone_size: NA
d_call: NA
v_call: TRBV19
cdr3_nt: TGTGCCAGTAGTATTGAGACAGTCAATCAGCCCCAGCATTTT
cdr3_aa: CASSIETVNQPQHF

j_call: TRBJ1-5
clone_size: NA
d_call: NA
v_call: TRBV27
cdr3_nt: TGTGCCAGCAGTTTCTGGGGGCAGCCCCAGCATTTT
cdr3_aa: CASSFWGQPQHF

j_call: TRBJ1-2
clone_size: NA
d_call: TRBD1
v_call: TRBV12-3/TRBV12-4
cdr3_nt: TGTGCCAGCAGTGCCCACAGGGGCGGTGGCTACACCTTC
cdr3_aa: CASSAHRGGGYTF

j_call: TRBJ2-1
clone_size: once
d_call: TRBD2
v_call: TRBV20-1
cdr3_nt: TGCAGTGCTAGTGGGCCTAGCGGGAAAATTGATGAGCAGTTCTTC
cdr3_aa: CSASGPSGKIDEQFF

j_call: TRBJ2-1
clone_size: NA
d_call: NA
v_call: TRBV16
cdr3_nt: TGTGCCAGCAGCCACCCTAGGCGAGACAGGGAGGGCAATGAGCAGTTCTTC
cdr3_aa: CASSHPRRDREGNEQFF

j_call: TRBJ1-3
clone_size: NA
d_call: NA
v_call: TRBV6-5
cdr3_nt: TGTGCCAGCAGTTACAGTTTACCCTCTGGAAACACCATATATTTT
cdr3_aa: CASSYSLPSGNTIYF

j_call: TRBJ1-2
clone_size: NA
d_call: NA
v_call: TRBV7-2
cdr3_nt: TGTGCCAGCAGCCTAGTTGCGAGGAACTATGGCTACACCTTC
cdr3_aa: CASSLVARNYGYTF

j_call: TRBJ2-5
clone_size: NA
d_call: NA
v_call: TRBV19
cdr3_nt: TGTGCCAGTAGTATGAACAGGGGAGGTAGTGAGACCCAGTACTTC
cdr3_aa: CASSMNRGGSETQYF